The entry that follows covers one T cell receptor beta chain sequence. The antigen remains undetermined. The assay was immunoSEQ multiplex PCR, and TCRdb's table has in-frame clones only and misses some. The sample consists of roughly 82,000 clones, just under 85% of them appearing once. The trim removed 3 bases at V and 4 bases at J, leaving 4 bases unmatched. The germline gives CDR1 LGHNA, CDR2 YSLEER. The CDR3 consists of 14 residues. This sample is part of a study of identifying expanded T cells in peripheral blood. Findings and caveats of the study: Variance in clone template counts between approximately two-week samples significantly increased with total template count across all healthy donors. Technical replicates showed around 1.3 changed clones; approximately 2 weeks about 16; four weeks 19.

Collection occurred without any documented infections or immune events in donors. Sequenced input: blood. This clonotype was obtained from a person aged 18 to 75 in good health. The V and J genes are TRBV4-3 and TRBJ2-3, with 7 positions matching TRBD1. In DNA form, the CDR3 reads TGCGCCAGCAGCCAGACAGGGTTCCCAGATACGCAGTATTTT. Translation: CASSQTGFPDTQYF.